This TCR beta chain was found in a study of read filtering for tumor transcriptome and immune sequencing. The study, taken as a whole, reports: Compared with RNA-seq, IR-seq gave much higher clonotype depth and reliability. The sorted CD138-negative fraction was a mixed bone marrow immune population, not purified T cells.

Molecular barcoded adaptors covering alpha/delta and beta/gamma chains were used on 400 ng RNA. Via MiXCR, TCRdb re-called the reads, giving one row per CDR3 protein. The sample lists approximately 62,000 distinct CDR3 sequences, roughly 19% occurring once. About this clonotype itself: Its matching antigen is unknown. This could be a read error, since a much larger clone is one nucleotide away. Given the absence of the conserved phenylalanine or tryptophan at the CDR3 end, a read error is likely.

CDR3 size: 11 residues. Trimming shortened V by 0 bases and J by 8 bases, and 4 bases separated the two germline ends. Germline assignment: CDR1 MGHDK and CDR2 SYGVNS. The source is a donor aged 40 or older with multiple myeloma. Sequencing was performed on a population of CD138-negative cells sorted from bone marrow. J is TRBJ1-2 and V is TRBV25-1; unclear D gene. The CDR3 DNA is TGTGCCAGCAGTGAATATGGAGGCTACACCTCC. Translation: CASSEYGGYTS.